These T cell receptor beta chains were read from a single sample in a study of vaccination effects on CD4 cells after COVID-19. Data came from immunoSEQ multiplex PCR; TCRdb stores just in-frame clones and leaves some out. The repertoire holds approximately 9,300 clones, with around four fifths as singletons. These TCRs are of unknown antigen specificity. The specimen comprised CD4+ T cells from PBMCs cultured without peptide, sampled after COVID-19 vaccination. Receptors were obtained from a human donor who received a COVID-19 vaccine. CDR3s include the opening cysteine and the closing phenylalanine or tryptophan. D genes are given only for firm matches. Rows may omit the clone size; those that give it use once, few, many or a size class.

size: NA
J: TRBJ2-2
length: 13
D: NA
V: TRBV27
DNA: TGTGCCAGCAGTTTAAGTCGAACCGGGAAGCTGTTTTTT
CDR3: CASSLSRTGKLFF

size: NA
J: TRBJ2-4
length: 15
D: NA
V: TRBV28
DNA: TGTGCCAGCAGTCCAGGCCCCGGGACTGCAAACATTCAGTACTTC
CDR3: CASSPGPGTANIQYF

size: once
J: TRBJ2-7
length: 14
D: NA
V: TRBV18
DNA: TGTGCCAGCTCACCCCAACAGGGTTCCTACGAGCAGTACTTC
CDR3: CASSPQQGSYEQYF

size: NA
J: TRBJ1-2
length: 13
D: NA
V: TRBV6-5
DNA: TGTGCCAGCCGGGACGGAGGAGGCTATGGCTACACCTTC
CDR3: CASRDGGGYGYTF

size: NA
J: TRBJ1-5
length: 17
D: NA
V: TRBV18
DNA: TGTGCCAGCTCACCATCTTCCAAACAGGGAATCAATCAGCCCCAGCATTTT
CDR3: CASSPSSKQGINQPQHF

size: NA
J: TRBJ2-2
length: 16
D: NA
V: TRBV7-2
DNA: TGTGCCAGCAGCCGCAGCGGGACACTGAACACCGGGGAGCTGTTTTTT
CDR3: CASSRSGTLNTGELFF

size: NA
J: TRBJ1-2
length: 13
D: NA
V: TRBV5-1
DNA: TGCGCCAGCAGCCCAGCTCGTGGCTATGGCTACACCTTC
CDR3: CASSPARGYGYTF

size: NA
J: TRBJ1-2
length: 15
D: NA
V: TRBV28
DNA: TGTGCCAGCAGCTTGAACAGGATTCTTTCTTATGGCTACACCTTC
CDR3: CASSLNRILSYGYTF

size: NA
J: TRBJ2-3
length: 17
D: TRBD2
V: TRBV2
DNA: TGTGCCAGCAGTGTCCGAGCGGGGGACCTCCGCACAGATACGCAGTATTTT
CDR3: CASSVRAGDLRTDTQYF

size: once
J: TRBJ2-7
length: 14
D: TRBD2
V: TRBV5-4
DNA: TGTGCCAGCAGCTCTGGCGGGGGAGGCTACGAGCAGTACTTC
CDR3: CASSSGGGGYEQYF

size: NA
J: TRBJ2-1
length: 15
D: TRBD2
V: TRBV5-5
DNA: TGTGCCAGCAGCCGGGGGGGGACAAACTACAATGAGCAGTTCTTC
CDR3: CASSRGGTNYNEQFF

size: few
J: TRBJ1-3
length: 16
D: TRBD1
V: TRBV3-1/TRBV3-2
DNA: TGTGCCAGCAGCCACGGAGGGACAGACTCTGGAAACACCATATATTTT
CDR3: CASSHGGTDSGNTIYF

size: NA
J: TRBJ1-5
length: 13
D: NA
V: TRBV4-3
DNA: TGCGCCAGCAGCCAAGAACCTCGGGGGCCCCAGCATTTT
CDR3: CASSQEPRGPQHF

size: few
J: TRBJ1-5
length: 11
D: NA
V: TRBV29-1
DNA: TGCAGCGTTGGAGGCAATCAGCCCCAGCATTTT
CDR3: CSVGGNQPQHF

size: NA
J: TRBJ1-2
length: 13
D: NA
V: TRBV2
DNA: TGTGCCAGCACTTCCGAGGGCCACTATGGCTACACCTTC
CDR3: CASTSEGHYGYTF

size: few
J: TRBJ1-5
length: 13
D: NA
V: TRBV7-2
DNA: TGTGCCAGCAGCCGTTATAGCAATCAGCCCCAGCATTTT
CDR3: CASSRYSNQPQHF

size: NA
J: TRBJ2-5
length: 12
D: NA
V: TRBV3-1/TRBV3-2
DNA: TGTGCCAGCAGCCCCTGGGGAGAGACCCAGTACTTC
CDR3: CASSPWGETQYF

size: NA
J: TRBJ1-1
length: 11
D: NA
V: TRBV3-1/TRBV3-2
DNA: TGTGCCAGCAGCCAGACAGCAGAAGCTTTCTTT
CDR3: CASSQTAEAFF

size: NA
J: TRBJ1-1
length: 13
D: NA
V: TRBV28
DNA: TGTGCCACCCGGCGGGAGGGGAACACTGAAGCTTTCTTT
CDR3: CATRREGNTEAFF

size: NA
J: TRBJ2-4
length: 15
D: NA
V: TRBV4-3
DNA: TGCGCCAGCAGCCACAGAGCGGGAGCCAAAAACATTCAGTACTTC
CDR3: CASSHRAGAKNIQYF

size: few
J: TRBJ1-2
length: 14
D: NA
V: TRBV18
DNA: TGTGCCAGCTCACCGGGGACGGGTTTGGATGGCTACACCTTC
CDR3: CASSPGTGLDGYTF

size: NA
J: TRBJ2-2
length: 17
D: TRBD2
V: TRBV14
DNA: TGTGCCAGCAGCCAAGGACTAGCGGAATTTAAAACCGGGGAGCTGTTTTTT
CDR3: CASSQGLAEFKTGELFF

size: NA
J: TRBJ2-1
length: 14
D: NA
V: TRBV4-2
DNA: TGTGCCAGCAGCAACCGGGGGAGAAACAATGAGCAGTTCTTC
CDR3: CASSNRGRNNEQFF

size: NA
J: TRBJ1-5
length: 15
D: NA
V: TRBV4-1
DNA: TGCGCCAGCAGCCAAGGCTTATTGGGGAACCAGCCCCAGCATTTT
CDR3: CASSQGLLGNQPQHF

size: NA
J: TRBJ2-7
length: 15
D: NA
V: TRBV4-3
DNA: TGCGCCAGCAGCCAAGAATGGACCTCCGGGTACGAGCAGTACTTC
CDR3: CASSQEWTSGYEQYF

size: NA
J: TRBJ1-2
length: 13
D: NA
V: TRBV7-9
DNA: TGTGCCAGCAGCTTAATGGGGGCCTATGGCTACACCTTC
CDR3: CASSLMGAYGYTF

size: once
J: TRBJ2-7
length: 14
D: NA
V: TRBV6-6
DNA: TGTGCCAGCAGTTACCCCCCGCGTCCGGGTGAGCAGTACTTC
CDR3: CASSYPPRPGEQYF

size: NA
J: TRBJ1-2
length: 13
D: NA
V: TRBV28
DNA: TGTGCCAGCCGGGACCCCCATGGGGATGGCTACACCTTC
CDR3: CASRDPHGDGYTF

size: few
J: TRBJ2-7
length: 14
D: TRBD1
V: TRBV6-2/TRBV6-3
DNA: TGTGCCAGCAGATACAGGGGGAAGGCCTACGAGCAGTACTTC
CDR3: CASRYRGKAYEQYF

size: NA
J: TRBJ2-7
length: 15
D: TRBD2
V: TRBV7-9
DNA: TGTGCCAGCAGCCCAAGCGGACTAGCGAGGTACGAGCAGTACTTC
CDR3: CASSPSGLARYEQYF

size: NA
J: TRBJ1-1
length: 14
D: NA
V: TRBV11-2
DNA: TGTGCCAGCAGCTTAGGCCACACGAACACTGAAGCTTTCTTT
CDR3: CASSLGHTNTEAFF

size: NA
J: TRBJ2-7
length: 14
D: TRBD1
V: TRBV28
DNA: TGTGCCAGCAGTTTACCGGGACAGGCGGGGGAGCAGTACTTC
CDR3: CASSLPGQAGEQYF

size: NA
J: TRBJ2-7
length: 15
D: TRBD1
V: TRBV7-9
DNA: TGTGCCAGCAGCTTAAAACGGACAGGGAGCTACGAGCAGTACTTC
CDR3: CASSLKRTGSYEQYF

size: NA
J: TRBJ2-1
length: 16
D: NA
V: TRBV25-1
DNA: TGTGCCAGCAGTGAAATTAAGGCAGGGACTCCCGAAGAGCAGTTCTTC
CDR3: CASSEIKAGTPEEQFF

size: NA
J: TRBJ1-2
length: 13
D: NA
V: TRBV7-8
DNA: TGTGCCAGCAGCACCGGGGACGGGACGCTCTACACCTTC
CDR3: CASSTGDGTLYTF

size: once
J: TRBJ2-1
length: 16
D: TRBD2
V: TRBV30
DNA: TGTGCCTGGAGTGGAATGACCCTAGCGGGTTACAATGAGCAGTTCTTC
CDR3: CAWSGMTLAGYNEQFF

size: NA
J: TRBJ2-7
length: 11
D: NA
V: TRBV2
DNA: TGTGCCAGCAGTGAAGCCTACGAGCAGTACTTC
CDR3: CASSEAYEQYF

size: NA
J: TRBJ1-6
length: 13
D: NA
V: TRBV7-2
DNA: TGTGCCAGCAGCTTAGGACTTAATTCACCCCTCCACTTT
CDR3: CASSLGLNSPLHF

size: NA
J: TRBJ1-1
length: 15
D: NA
V: TRBV6-1
DNA: TGTGCCAGCAGTGAAACGGGTCACTGGAACACTGAAGCTTTCTTT
CDR3: CASSETGHWNTEAFF

size: NA
J: TRBJ2-2
length: 15
D: NA
V: TRBV19
DNA: TGTGCCAGTAGTATGGAACACTCGAACACCGGGGAGCTGTTTTTT
CDR3: CASSMEHSNTGELFF